This paragraph reports one T cell receptor beta chain. Its antigen is not known. These data belong to a study of cytomegalovirus exposure and HLA in healthy donors. Study-wide points: Cytomegalovirus-associated TCR beta chains were listed, numbering some 170.

The donors formed part of the 120-subject validation cohort, distinct from the approximately 670-subject first cohort. Assay: immunoSEQ multiplex PCR; the TCRdb copy retains only in-frame clones and omits some. The sample records 150,000 to 180,000 clones, 80% to 90% being singletons. Germline V gene lookup returns CDR1 LNHDA and CDR2 SQIVND (reference sequence). This CDR3 spans 14 amino acids. Trimming cost V 6 bases and J 3 bases, with 14 bases left between them. This clonotype originated in a man between 18 and 29 years old in good health and CMV-seropositive. This rearrangement joins TRBV19 to TRBJ1-1; D gene uncertain. Sequencing input: PBMCs. CDR3 sequence: CASSHGLTDTEAFF. The CDR3, as DNA: TGTGCCAGTAGCCACGGACTGACGGACACTGAAGCTTTCTTT.